The clone carrying this T cell receptor (beta chain) appeared many times. The CDR3 is 14 amino acids. The V end was cut by 4 bases, the J end by 1 base, with 10 bases between. The germline CDR1 and CDR2 sequences are SEHNR and FQNEAQ (reference sequence). Building of the TCR beta libraries involved iRepertoire HTBI primers and Arm-PCR of CDR3 regions. A single record per CDR3 protein comes from TCRdb applying MiXCR to the multiplex PCR reads. Among approximately 540,000 distinct CDR3 sequences listed, around 13% were seen once. Time point reported: newly diagnosed GD, antithyroid drugs for less than 3 months. The TCR library was prepared using RNA isolated from PBMCs. This entry is derived from a study of regulatory T cells in long-lasting Graves disease. This sample was shared with a second study, whose subject was T cells in Graves' hyperthyroidism and ophthalmopathy.

The chain joins TRBV7-9 to TRBJ1-1, with D possibly being TRBD1 (5 bases). This clonotype was sampled from a woman aged 30 to 39 with Graves disease. The sequenced sample was peripheral blood mononuclear cells (PBMCs), obtained at new diagnosis, from a patient treated with antithyroid drugs. CDR3 sequence: CASSYRQPNTEAFF. CDR3 bases: TGTGCCAGCAGCTACCGACAGCCGAACACTGAAGCTTTCTTT.